This T cell receptor beta chain was recorded in a study of tumor and adjacent non-tumor tissue in lung cancer. At the level of the study: Stage I to III disease affected roughly 10 men and about five women aged about 31 to 85. On average, productive TCRbeta reads reached about 4.17 million per sample.

Germline V gives CDR1 DFQATT, CDR2 SNEGSKA (reference sequence). This CDR3 contains 15 residues. TCRbeta libraries were built with three rounds of nested PCR, modified from ARM-PCR. TCRdb itself ran the multiplex PCR reads through MiXCR, one entry per CDR3 protein. The profile shows around 210,000 distinct CDR3 sequences, around 70% of them singletons. No cell sorting was done before RNA was extracted from the tissue. Chemotherapy-naive patients with new lung cancer underwent thoracic surgery in China, August–late 2014. Of note for this clonotype: Antigen unknown. At one end the junction does not follow the germline gene, possibly because of a read error.

Overall study findings and caveats: Tumor repertoires had a smaller top 100 clone share than normal lung.

The chain recombines TRBV20-1 with TRBJ2-4, with TRBD2 identical over 11 bases. Sequencing was carried out using lung tumor tissue. The origin of this receptor is a man between 60 and 75 years old with non-small cell lung cancer. In DNA, the CDR3 is TGCAGTACTCCTACTAGCGGGGGAGCCAAAAACATTGAGTACTTC. Residues: CSTPTSGGAKNIEYF.